What follows are 17 T cell receptor beta chains derived from one specimen sequenced in a study of identical twins. TCRdb re-derived calls from the 5' RACE reads in MiXCR, one entry per CDR3 protein. This sample yields 1.5 million or so distinct CDR3 sequences, of which about 32% are seen a single time; approximately 0.29% belongs to the top ten. Sequenced input: cord blood. These TCRs come from a newborn girl in good health.

For the CDR3, the DNA is TGTGCCAGCAGCCAAGATGGTGACCAACCCCTAGCCAAAAACATTCAGTACTTC. Its translation: CASSQDGDQPLAKNIQYF. The chain couples TRBV3-1 to TRBJ2-4, with D unresolved. V was trimmed by 0 bases and J by 0 bases, leaving 15 bases between them. The CDR3 contains 18 residues. Per germline, CDR1 LGHDT and CDR2 YNNKEL (reference sequence).

This clonotype has just a few counts. V gene TRBV10-3 combines with J gene TRBJ2-6; D not certain. V was cut by 6 bases and J by 0 bases, with 15 bases left in between. This CDR3 has 17 amino acids. Germline CDR1 ENHRY, CDR2 SYGVKD. The CDR3 coding sequence is TGTGCCATCAGCCCCGACAATAACCCCTCTGGGGCCAACGTCCTGACTTTC. This codes for CAISPDNNPSGANVLTF.

For the CDR3, the DNA is TGCGCCAGCAGCTTGTGGCAAAACCAAGAGACCCAGTACTTC. Translation: CASSLWQNQETQYF. The chain links TRBV5-1 to TRBJ2-5, with D unclear. Germline loops: CDR1 SGHRS, CDR2 YFSETQ. The CDR3 covers 14 residues. V lost 1 base and J 0 bases, leaving 7 bases between the germline ends.

This clonotype was observed a handful of times. This chain connects TRBV19 to TRBJ2-1, with 9 nucleotides matching TRBD2. Looked up from germline, CDR1 is LNHDA and CDR2 is SQIVND (reference sequence). The CDR3 totals 17 residues. The V gene end was trimmed by 6 bases and the J gene end by 1 base; junction bases not matched to a gene: 10. In DNA, the CDR3 is TGTGCCAGTAGACGGACTAGCGCGGGAGGGTCCTACAATGAGCAGTTCTTC. It yields the protein CASRRTSAGGSYNEQFF.

CDR3 nucleotides: TGCGCCAGCAGCGAGGGCTATGGATTAAACTATGGCTACACCTTC. It yields the protein CASSEGYGLNYGYTF. The chain joins TRBV4-1 to TRBJ1-2; D remains ambiguous. Germline CDR1 reads MGHRA; CDR2 reads YSYEKL. Trimming removed 5 bases from V and 2 bases from J, with 15 bases in between. The CDR3 covers 15 residues.

The rearrangement uses TRBV2 and TRBJ1-5; D perhaps matches TRBD1 (6 bases). Germline V gene sequence: CDR1 SNHLY, CDR2 FYNNEI. This CDR3 region has 16 residues. The germline V and J ends were trimmed by 2 bases and 3 bases, with 14 bases remaining between them. The CDR3 loop is CASSEQGSRLNQPQHF. In DNA, the CDR3 is TGTGCCAGCAGTGAACAGGGGTCTCGCCTCAATCAGCCCCAGCATTTT.

V gene TRBV25-1 combines with J gene TRBJ2-1; TRBD2 agrees at 7 bases. The V gene end was trimmed by 4 bases and the J gene end by 4 bases; junction bases not matched to a gene: 10. The CDR3 is 16 amino acids. The germline gives CDR1 MGHDK, CDR2 SYGVNS. DNA for the CDR3: TGTGCCAGCAGTGCGGGGGGAGTGGCTTCATACAATGAGCAGTTCTTC. It translates to CASSAGGVASYNEQFF.

With respect to this clonotype: This clone may be a read error of a much larger clone one base away. The chain joins TRBV6-5 to TRBJ2-5, with D possibly called TRBD1 or TRBD2 (5 bases each). CDR1 MNHEY and CDR2 SVGAGI come from the germline V gene. The CDR3 spans 13 residues. Trimming removed 8 bases from V and 11 bases from J, with 21 bases in between. DNA of the CDR3: TGTGCCAGCGGGGAGTTTTGGGGCAATGAGCAGTACTTC. It specifies CASGEFWGNEQYF.

This clonotype was detected ten times or more. The V gene is TRBV29-1, the J gene TRBJ1-2, with a possible D match to TRBD1 (6 bases). The germline V gene encodes CDR1 SQVTM and CDR2 ANQGSEA. The CDR3 consists of 12 residues. Deletions cut 6 bases from V and 10 bases from J, with 18 bases between. CDR3: CSVPRGQNDYTF. The CDR3 DNA sequence: TGCAGCGTCCCCAGGGGCCAAAATGACTACACCTTC.

This clonotype was counted only a few times. This chain connects TRBV5-1 to TRBJ1-1; TRBD1 matches 8 bases. J lost 10 bases, V lost 4 bases, and 12 bases had no gene match. CDR1 SGHRS and CDR2 YFSETQ come from the germline V gene. This CDR3 has 14 residues. The CDR3 DNA sequence: TGCGCCAGCAGCCCGGGGCCAGGGGGCAAAAGAGCTTTCTTT. Its protein product is CASSPGPGGKRAFF.

This clonotype was counted only a few times. This sequence joins TRBV2 and TRBJ2-3; 7 bases are a match to TRBD2. Germline-derived CDR1 and CDR2 are SNHLY and FYNNEI. The V and J ends lost 6 bases and 2 bases, in that order; junction bases with no gene match: 5. The CDR3 spans 14 residues. CDR3 loop: CASRSSGFTDTQYF. As DNA, the CDR3 is TGTGCCAGCAGGTCTAGCGGCTTCACAGATACGCAGTATTTT.

This clonotype has only a few counts. The chain recombines TRBV24-1 with TRBJ2-7, with 7 bases fitting TRBD1. V lost 5 bases to trimming and J lost 3 bases; unmatched junction nucleotides: 9. Germline CDR1 KGHDR, CDR2 SFDVKD. This CDR3 is built from 15 residues. CDR3 amino acids: CATSGQGVLIYEQYF. DNA for the CDR3: TGTGCCACCAGTGGGCAGGGGGTCCTCATCTACGAGCAGTACTTC.

This clonotype was seen a handful of times. This chain connects TRBV20-1 to TRBJ1-5, with 7 bases that match TRBD1. This CDR3 spans 14 amino acids. Germline V gene data show CDR1 as DFQATT and CDR2 as SNEGSKA (reference sequence). The V segment lost 8 bases and the J segment 5 bases; nucleotides outside the gene matches: 12. CDR3 sequence reads: CSSTRQGGDQPQHF. The CDR3 DNA reads as TGCAGTTCCACCAGACAGGGAGGGGATCAGCCCCAGCATTTT.

The rearrangement joins TRBV3-1 to TRBJ2-7, with a possible D match to TRBD2 (5 bases). The germline gives CDR1 LGHDT, CDR2 YNNKEL (reference sequence). This CDR3 has 14 amino acids. Trimming removed 5 bases from V and 3 bases from J, with 14 bases in between. CDR3 in DNA: TGTGCCAGCAGCTATTCGACTACCTACTACGAGCAGTACTTC. As protein: CASSYSTTYYEQYF.

The chain carries TRBV28 and TRBJ2-2; TRBD2 agrees at 8 bases. Germline assignment: CDR1 MDHEN and CDR2 SYDVKM. This CDR3 has 15 amino acids. Trimming removed 10 bases from V and 0 bases from J; junction bases left unmatched: 7. The CDR3 nucleotides read TGTGCCACCCTCACTAGCGGCTCGAACACCGGGGAGCTGTTTTTT. Translating gives CATLTSGSNTGELFF.

This clonotype appeared many times. The chain is built from TRBV15 and TRBJ2-3; 10 positions agree with TRBD2. J gave up 1 base and V 0 bases, and 7 bases lay outside the gene matches. Germline loops: CDR1 LNHNV, CDR2 YYDKDF (reference sequence). The CDR3 totals 18 residues. The CDR3: CATSRDPSLAGRTDTQYF. The CDR3 bases are TGTGCCACCAGCAGAGATCCCTCACTAGCGGGACGCACAGATACGCAGTATTTT.

The chain couples TRBV5-1 to TRBJ2-5; D call uncertain. The CDR3 is 16 amino acids. Trimming removed 4 bases at V and 11 bases at J, with 27 bases between. Looked up from germline, CDR1 is SGHRS and CDR2 is YFSETQ. The CDR3 coding sequence is TGCGCCAGCAGCCCAACCCCTGGAATAGGGTACAATGAGCAGTACTTC. It specifies CASSPTPGIGYNEQYF. The full variable domain, with the rest looked up from reference TRBV5-1 and TRBJ2-5, is KAGVTQTPRYLIKTRGQQVTLSCSPISGHRSVSWYQQTPGQGLQFLFEYFSETQRNKGNFPGRFSGRQFSNSRSEMNVSTLELGDSALYLCASSPTPGIGYNEQYFGPGTRLLVL.